This TCR beta chain appears in the sequencing data of a study of a mutant IDH1 vaccine in newly diagnosed glioma. Study information: Commencement of vaccination occurred 4-6 weeks following radiotherapy alone, or concurrently with temozolomide cycles.

This CDR3 is 14 amino acids long. From germline, CDR1 is SEHNR and CDR2 FQNEAQ (reference sequence). Trimming took off 5 bases at V and 3 bases at J, with 14 bases between the two ends. Sequenced by immunoSEQ multiplex PCR; TCRdb stores in-frame clones only, minus some. This sample carries over 45,000 clones, around 80% of them seen once, and the ten largest clones take around 7.4%. Turning to this clone: Its target is unknown.

As for time point: week 5, during vaccination. Topical imiquimod was applied with each vaccine dose, which held 300 ug of mutant IDH1 20-mer peptide. Tumors from donors were new WHO grade 3 or 4 IDH1-mutant astrocytomas with ATRX loss. Here the sequenced sample was PBMCs, taken from a glioma patient whose treatment included an IDH1 peptide vaccine. This TCR derives from a woman in her 50s with glioma. The rearrangement uses TRBV7-9 and TRBJ2-7; tentative D call: TRBD1 (6 bases). The CDR3 DNA reads TGTGCCAGCAGCCATGACAGGCGAGGCTACGAGCAGTACTTC. Its translation: CASSHDRRGYEQYF. The full variable domain, in which reference TRBV7-9 and TRBJ2-7 provide the parts outside the CDR3, is DTGVSQNPRHKITKRGQNVTFRCDPISEHNRLYWYRQTLGQGPEFLTYFQNEAQLEKSRLLSDRFSAERPKGSFSTLEIQRTEQGDSAMYLCASSHDRRGYEQYFGPGTRLTVT.